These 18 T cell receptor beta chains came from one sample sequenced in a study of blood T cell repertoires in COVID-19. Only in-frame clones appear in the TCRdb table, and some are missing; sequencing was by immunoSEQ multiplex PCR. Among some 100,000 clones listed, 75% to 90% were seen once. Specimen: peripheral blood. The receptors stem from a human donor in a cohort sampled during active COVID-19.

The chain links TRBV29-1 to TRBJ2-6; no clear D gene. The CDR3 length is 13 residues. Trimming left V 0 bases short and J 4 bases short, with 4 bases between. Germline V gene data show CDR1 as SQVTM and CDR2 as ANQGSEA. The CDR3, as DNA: TGCAGCGTTGAAGATCCAGGGGCCAACGTCCTGACTTTC. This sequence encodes CSVEDPGANVLTF.

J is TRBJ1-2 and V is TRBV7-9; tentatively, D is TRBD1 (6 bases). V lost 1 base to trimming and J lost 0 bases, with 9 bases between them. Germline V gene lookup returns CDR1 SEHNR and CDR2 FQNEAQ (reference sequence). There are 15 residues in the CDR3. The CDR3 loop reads CASSLGQAANYGYTF. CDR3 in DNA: TGTGCCAGCAGCTTAGGACAGGCAGCTAACTATGGCTACACCTTC.

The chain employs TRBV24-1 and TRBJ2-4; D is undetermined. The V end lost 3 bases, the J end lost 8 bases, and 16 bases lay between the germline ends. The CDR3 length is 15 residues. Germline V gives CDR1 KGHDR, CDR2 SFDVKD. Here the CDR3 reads CATSDPTPLKDIQYF. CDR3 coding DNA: TGTGCCACCAGTGATCCTACCCCCTTGAAAGACATTCAGTACTTC.

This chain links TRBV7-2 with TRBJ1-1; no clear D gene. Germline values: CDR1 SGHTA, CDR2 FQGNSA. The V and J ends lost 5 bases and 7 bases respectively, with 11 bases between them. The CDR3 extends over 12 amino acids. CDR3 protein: CASSLDSGEAFF. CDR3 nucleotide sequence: TGTGCCAGCAGCCTGGACTCCGGTGAAGCTTTCTTT.

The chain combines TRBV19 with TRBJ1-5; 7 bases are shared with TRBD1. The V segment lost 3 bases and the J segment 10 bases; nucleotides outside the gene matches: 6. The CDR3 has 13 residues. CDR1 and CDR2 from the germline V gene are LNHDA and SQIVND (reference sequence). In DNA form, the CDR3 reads TGTGCCAGTAGTATCCAGGCAGGGGGTCCCCAGCATTTT. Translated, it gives CASSIQAGGPQHF. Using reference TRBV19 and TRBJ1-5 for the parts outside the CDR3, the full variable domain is DGGITQSPKYLFRKEGQNVTLSCEQNLNHDAMYWYRQDPGQGLRLIYYSQIVNDFQKGDIAEGYSVSREKKESFPLTVTSAQKNPTAFYLCASSIQAGGPQHFGDGTRLSIL.

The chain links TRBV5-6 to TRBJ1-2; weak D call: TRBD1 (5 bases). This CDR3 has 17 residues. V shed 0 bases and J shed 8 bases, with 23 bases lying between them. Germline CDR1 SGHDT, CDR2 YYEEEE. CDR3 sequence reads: CASSLARDTYKVEGYTF. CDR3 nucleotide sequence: TGTGCCAGCAGCTTGGCCAGGGATACTTACAAGGTGGAAGGCTACACCTTC.

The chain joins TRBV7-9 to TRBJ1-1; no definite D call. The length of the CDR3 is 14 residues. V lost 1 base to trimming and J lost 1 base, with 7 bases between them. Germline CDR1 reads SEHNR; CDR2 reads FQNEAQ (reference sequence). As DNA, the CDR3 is TGTGCCAGCAGCTTAGGGCCGGGGAACACTGAAGCTTTCTTT. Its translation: CASSLGPGNTEAFF.

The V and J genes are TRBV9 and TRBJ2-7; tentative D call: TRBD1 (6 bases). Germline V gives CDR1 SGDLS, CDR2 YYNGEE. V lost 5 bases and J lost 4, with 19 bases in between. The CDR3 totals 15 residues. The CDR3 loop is CASSLTGTINYEQYF. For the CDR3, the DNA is TGTGCCAGCAGTCTAACAGGGACGATTAATTACGAGCAGTACTTC.

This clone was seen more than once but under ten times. CDR3 coding DNA: TGTGCCAGCAGCTTTAGAGAGACCCAGTACTTC. Amino acid sequence: CASSFRETQYF. The chain links TRBV5-8 to TRBJ2-5; unclear D gene. The ends were cut back, 2 bases at V and 4 bases at J, with 3 bases in the middle. Germline V lookup: CDR1 SGHTS, CDR2 YDEGEE. This CDR3 region has 11 residues.

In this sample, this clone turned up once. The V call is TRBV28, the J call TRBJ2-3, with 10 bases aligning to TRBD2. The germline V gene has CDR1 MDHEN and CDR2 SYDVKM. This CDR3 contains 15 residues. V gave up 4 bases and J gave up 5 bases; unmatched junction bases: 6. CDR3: CASSSGAGGQDTQYF. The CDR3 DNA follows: TGTGCCAGCAGTTCTGGAGCGGGGGGGCAAGATACGCAGTATTTT.

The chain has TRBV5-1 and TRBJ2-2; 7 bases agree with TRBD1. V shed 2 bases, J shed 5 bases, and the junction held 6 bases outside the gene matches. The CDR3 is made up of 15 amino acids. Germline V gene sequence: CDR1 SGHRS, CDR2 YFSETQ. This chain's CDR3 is CASSLWDSRTGELFF. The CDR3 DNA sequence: TGCGCCAGCAGCTTATGGGACAGTCGAACCGGGGAGCTGTTTTTT. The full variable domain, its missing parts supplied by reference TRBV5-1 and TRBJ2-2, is KAGVTQTPRYLIKTRGQQVTLSCSPISGHRSVSWYQQTPGQGLQFLFEYFSETQRNKGNFPGRFSGRQFSNSRSEMNVSTLELGDSALYLCASSLWDSRTGELFFGEGSRLTVL.

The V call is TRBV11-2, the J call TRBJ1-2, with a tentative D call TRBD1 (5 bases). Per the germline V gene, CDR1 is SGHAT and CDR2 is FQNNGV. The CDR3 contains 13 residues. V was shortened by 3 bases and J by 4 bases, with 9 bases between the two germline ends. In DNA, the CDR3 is TGTGCCAGCAGCTTTTGGGGGGGCTATGGCTACACCTTC. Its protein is CASSFWGGYGYTF. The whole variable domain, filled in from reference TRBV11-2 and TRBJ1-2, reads EAGVAQSPRYKIIEKRQSVAFWCNPISGHATLYWYQQILGQGPKLLIQFQNNGVVDDSQLPKDRFSAERLKGVDSTLKIQPAKLEDSAVYLCASSFWGGYGYTFGSGTRLTVV.

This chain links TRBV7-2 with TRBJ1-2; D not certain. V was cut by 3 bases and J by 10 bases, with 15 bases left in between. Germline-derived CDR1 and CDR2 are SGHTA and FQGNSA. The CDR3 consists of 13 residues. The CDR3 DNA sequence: TGTGCCAGCAGCTTCATCACAGCCGAGCCCTACACCTTC. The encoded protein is CASSFITAEPYTF.

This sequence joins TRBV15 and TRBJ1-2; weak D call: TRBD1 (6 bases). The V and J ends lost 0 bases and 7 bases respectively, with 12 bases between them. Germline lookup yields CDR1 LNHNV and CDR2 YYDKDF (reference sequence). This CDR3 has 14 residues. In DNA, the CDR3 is TGTGCCACCAGCAGAGATCTAGGGGGTCCTGGCTACACCTTC. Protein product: CATSRDLGGPGYTF.

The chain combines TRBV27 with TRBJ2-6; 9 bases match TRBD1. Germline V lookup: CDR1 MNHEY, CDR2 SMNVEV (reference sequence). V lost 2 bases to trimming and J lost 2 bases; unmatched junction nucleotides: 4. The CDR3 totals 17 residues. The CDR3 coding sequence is TGTGCCAGCAGTTTAGGGACAGGGCGCGCTGGGGCCAACGTCCTGACTTTC. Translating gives CASSLGTGRAGANVLTF.

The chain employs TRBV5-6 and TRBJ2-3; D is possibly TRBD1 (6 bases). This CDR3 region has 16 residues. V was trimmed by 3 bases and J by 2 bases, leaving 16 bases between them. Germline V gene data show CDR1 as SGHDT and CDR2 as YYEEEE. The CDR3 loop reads CASSWDTSLPTDTQYF. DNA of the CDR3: TGTGCCAGCAGCTGGGACACTAGTTTACCCACAGATACGCAGTATTTT.

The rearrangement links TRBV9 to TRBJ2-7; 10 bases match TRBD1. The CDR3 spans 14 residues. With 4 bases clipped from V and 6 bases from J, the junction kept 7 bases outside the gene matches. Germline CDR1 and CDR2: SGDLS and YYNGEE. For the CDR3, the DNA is TGTGCCAGCAGCCCCCGGGACAGGGGAGGCGAGCAGTACTTC. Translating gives CASSPRDRGGEQYF. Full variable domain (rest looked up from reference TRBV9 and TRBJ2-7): DSGVTQTPKHLITATGQRVTLRCSPRSGDLSVYWYQQSLDQGLQFLIQYYNGEERAKGNILERFSAQQFPDLHSELNLSSLELGDSALYFCASSPRDRGGEQYFGPGTRLTVT.

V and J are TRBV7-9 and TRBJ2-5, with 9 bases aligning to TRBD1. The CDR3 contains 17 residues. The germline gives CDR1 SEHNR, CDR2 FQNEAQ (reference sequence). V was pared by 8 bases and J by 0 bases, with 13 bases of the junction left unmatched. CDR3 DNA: TGTGCCAGCCGCCCGGGACAGGGAAAAAAGAACCAAGAGACCCAGTACTTC. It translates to CASRPGQGKKNQETQYF.